The sample holds one count of the clone carrying this TCR beta chain. These data belong to a study of blood T cell repertoires in COVID-19. The wider study: Sites across the United States, Italy and Spain contributed samples from acute and convalescent COVID-19.

Enrolment of Seattle patients took place during active infection, and they were followed longitudinally. Sequencing used immunoSEQ multiplex PCR; TCRdb keeps in-frame clones, though not all of them. The sample contains around 300,000 clones, under 90% of which appear only once. Germline-derived CDR1 and CDR2 are MDHEN and SYDVKM. The CDR3 is 12 amino acids. The V segment lost 10 bases and the J segment 4 bases; nucleotides outside the gene matches: 7. The TCR comes from a woman between 25 and 40 years old with COVID-19, enrolled during active disease. Sequenced material: peripheral blood. This chain connects TRBV28 to TRBJ2-7, with 7 nucleotides matching TRBD1. DNA for the CDR3: TGTGCCACCACAGGGACAGCATACGAGCAGTACTTC. It yields the protein CATTGTAYEQYF.